The T cell receptor (beta chain) under discussion was sequenced for a study of preoperative IRX-2 immunotherapy in early breast cancer. The treatment was: preoperative locoregional IRX-2 cytokine immunotherapy. Patients received preoperative, locoregional IRX-2 cytokine immunotherapy in a phase Ib study. With 3 bases clipped from V and 13 bases from J, the junction kept 16 bases outside the gene matches. From germline, CDR1 is SGHNT and CDR2 YENEEA. The CDR3 runs 15 residues. This clone is medium-sized. Repertoires were generated with immunoSEQ multiplex PCR, while TCRdb's copy carries only in-frame clones and drops some. This table has 20,000 to 30,000 clones, 75% appearing once.

This specimen was lymph node tissue, taken after IRX-2 immunotherapy. This TCR came from a human donor with breast cancer. V and J are TRBV11-3 and TRBJ1-2; 8 nucleotides line up with TRBD1. In nucleotides, the CDR3 is TGTGCCAGCAGCTTTACCGGGACAGGCCCCCCAGGGAGCACCTTC. Its protein is CASSFTGTGPPGSTF.